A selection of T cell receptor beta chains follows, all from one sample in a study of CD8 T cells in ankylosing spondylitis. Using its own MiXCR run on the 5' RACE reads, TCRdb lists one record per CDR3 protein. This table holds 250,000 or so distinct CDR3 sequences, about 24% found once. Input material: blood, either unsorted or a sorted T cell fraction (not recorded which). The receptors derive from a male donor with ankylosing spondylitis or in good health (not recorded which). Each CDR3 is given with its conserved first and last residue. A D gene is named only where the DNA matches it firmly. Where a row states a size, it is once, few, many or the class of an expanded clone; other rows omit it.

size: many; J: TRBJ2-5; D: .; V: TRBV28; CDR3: CASVGAQETQYF; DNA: TGTGCCAGCGTGGGGGCTCAAGAGACCCAGTACTTC
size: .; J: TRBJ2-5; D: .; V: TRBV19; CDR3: CASSADGNPETQYF; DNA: TGTGCCAGTAGTGCTGACGGGAACCCGGAGACCCAGTACTTC
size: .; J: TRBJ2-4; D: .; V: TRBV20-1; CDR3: CSAATGNIQYF; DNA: TGCAGTGCTGCGACTGGGAACATTCAGTACTTC
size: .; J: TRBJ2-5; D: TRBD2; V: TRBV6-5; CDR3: CASSYGAGRLETQYF; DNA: TGTGCCAGCAGTTACGGGGCCGGGAGGCTGGAGACCCAGTACTTC
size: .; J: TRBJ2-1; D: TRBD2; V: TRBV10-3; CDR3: CAIKALYAGDNEQFF; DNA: TGTGCCATCAAGGCTCTGTATGCGGGGGACAATGAGCAGTTCTTC
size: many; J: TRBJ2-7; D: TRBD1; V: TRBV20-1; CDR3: CSAPRTGYEQYF; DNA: TGCAGTGCTCCCCGGACAGGCTACGAGCAGTACTTC
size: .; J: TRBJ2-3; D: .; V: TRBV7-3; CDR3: CASSLFGGGTDTQYF; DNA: TGTGCCAGCAGCTTATTCGGGGGAGGCACAGATACGCAGTATTTT
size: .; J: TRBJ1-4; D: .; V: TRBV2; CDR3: CASSRTKATNEKLFF; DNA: TGTGCCAGCAGTCGGACGAAAGCAACTAATGAAAAACTGTTTTTT
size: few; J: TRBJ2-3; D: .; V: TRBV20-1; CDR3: CSARKGSTDTQYF; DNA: TGCAGTGCTAGAAAGGGGAGCACAGATACGCAGTATTTT
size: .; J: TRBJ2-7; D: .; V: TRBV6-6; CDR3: CASSQDLDEQYF; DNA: TGTGCCAGCAGCCAAGACTTAGACGAGCAGTACTTC
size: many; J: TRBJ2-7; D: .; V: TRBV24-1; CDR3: CATSDPVLGSYEQYF; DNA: TGTGCCACCAGTGACCCCGTTTTAGGTTCTTACGAGCAGTACTTC
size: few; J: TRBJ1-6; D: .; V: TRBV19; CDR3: CASTRSPRGGSPLHF; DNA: TGTGCCAGTACCCGATCGCCCAGGGGAGGCTCACCCCTCCACTTT
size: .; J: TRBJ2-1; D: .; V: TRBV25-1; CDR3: CASWQSDVYEQFF; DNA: TGTGCCAGCTGGCAATCGGACGTCTATGAGCAGTTCTTC
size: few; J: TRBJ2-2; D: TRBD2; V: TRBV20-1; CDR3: CSARDPRAGLNTGELFF; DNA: TGCAGTGCTAGAGATCCTCGAGCGGGGTTGAACACCGGGGAGCTGTTTTTT
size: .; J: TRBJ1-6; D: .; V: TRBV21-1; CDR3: CASSDRGRTPLHF; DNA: TGTGCCAGCAGTGACAGGGGGCGGACACCCCTCCACTTT
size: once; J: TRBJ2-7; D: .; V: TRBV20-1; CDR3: CSASSDSYEQYF; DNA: TGCAGTGCCTCCTCGGACAGCTACGAGCAGTACTTC
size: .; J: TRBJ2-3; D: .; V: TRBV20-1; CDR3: CSASPSGIRVPGQYF; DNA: TGCAGTGCTAGCCCCTCCGGAATAAGGGTTCCCGGGCAGTATTTT
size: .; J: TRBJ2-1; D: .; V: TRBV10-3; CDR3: CATRGPWGEQFF; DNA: TGTGCCACGAGGGGACCCTGGGGTGAGCAGTTCTTC
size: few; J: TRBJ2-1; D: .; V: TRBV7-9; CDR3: CASSPEGVEQFF; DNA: TGTGCCAGCAGCCCGGAGGGAGTAGAGCAGTTCTTC
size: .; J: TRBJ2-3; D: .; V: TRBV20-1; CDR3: CGCPGHVRDTQYF; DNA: TGCGGGTGTCCCGGCCATGTTAGAGATACGCAGTATTTT
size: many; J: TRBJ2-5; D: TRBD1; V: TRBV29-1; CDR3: CSVEERGRETQYF; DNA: TGCAGCGTTGAAGAAAGGGGGCGAGAGACCCAGTACTTC
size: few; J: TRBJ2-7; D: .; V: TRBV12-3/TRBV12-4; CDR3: CASGRQSSYEQYF; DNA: TGTGCCAGCGGACGACAGAGCTCCTACGAGCAGTACTTC
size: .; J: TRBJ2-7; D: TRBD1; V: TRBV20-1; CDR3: CSANRDRVTYEQYF; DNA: TGCAGTGCTAACCGGGACAGGGTCACCTACGAGCAGTACTTC
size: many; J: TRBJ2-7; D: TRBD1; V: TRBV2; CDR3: CASRPGTGGLYEQYF; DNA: TGTGCCAGCAGACCCGGGACAGGGGGCTTATACGAGCAGTACTTC
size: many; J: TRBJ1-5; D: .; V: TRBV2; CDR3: CASSDGTGPQPQHF; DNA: TGTGCCAGCAGTGATGGTACGGGGCCTCAGCCCCAGCATTTT
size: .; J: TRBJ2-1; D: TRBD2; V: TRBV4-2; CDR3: CASSQDRRGDNEQFF; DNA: TGTGCCAGCAGCCAAGATCGACGGGGGGACAATGAGCAGTTCTTC
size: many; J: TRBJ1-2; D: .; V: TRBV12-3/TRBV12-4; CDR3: CASSLRAEGSGGYTF; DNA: TGTGCCAGCAGTTTAAGGGCTGAGGGGTCGGGTGGCTACACCTTC
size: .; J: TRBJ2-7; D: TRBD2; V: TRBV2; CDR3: CASSVVAGGTQNEQYF; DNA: TGTGCCAGCAGTGTGGTCGCGGGGGGGACACAAAACGAGCAGTACTTC
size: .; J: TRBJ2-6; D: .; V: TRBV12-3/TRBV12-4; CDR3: CASSLGHTGANVLTF; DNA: TGTGCCAGCAGTCTCGGACATACCGGGGCCAACGTCCTGACTTTC
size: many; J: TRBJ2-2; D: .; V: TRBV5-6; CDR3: CASSLRVTPGAANTGELFF; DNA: TGTGCCAGCAGCTTGAGAGTGACTCCAGGGGCAGCGAACACCGGGGAGCTGTTTTTT
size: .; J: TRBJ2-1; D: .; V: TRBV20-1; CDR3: CSAPPQSTSYNEQFF; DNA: TGCAGTGCTCCCCCCCAATCAACCTCCTACAATGAGCAGTTCTTC
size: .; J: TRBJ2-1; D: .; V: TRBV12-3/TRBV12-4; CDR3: CASHRGRLRNEQFF; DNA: TGTGCCAGCCATAGGGGGAGGCTTCGCAATGAGCAGTTCTTC
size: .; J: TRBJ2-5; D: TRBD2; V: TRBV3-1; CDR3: CASSQDWTSWESPETQYF; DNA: TGTGCCAGCAGCCAAGATTGGACTAGCTGGGAAAGCCCGGAGACCCAGTACTTC
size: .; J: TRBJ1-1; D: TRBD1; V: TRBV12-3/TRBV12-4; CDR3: CASSLEGQAGTEAFF; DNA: TGTGCCAGCAGTTTGGAGGGACAGGCAGGCACTGAAGCTTTCTTT
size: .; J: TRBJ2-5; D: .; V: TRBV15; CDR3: CATSRNSGQQETQYF; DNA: TGTGCCACCAGCAGAAACTCTGGACAGCAAGAGACCCAGTACTTC
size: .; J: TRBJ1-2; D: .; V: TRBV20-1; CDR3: CRAKGTVYGYTF; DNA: TGCAGGGCTAAAGGGACGGTTTATGGCTACACCTTC
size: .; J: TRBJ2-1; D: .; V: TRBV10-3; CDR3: CAINQQGAYNEQFF; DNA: TGTGCCATCAATCAGCAGGGAGCCTACAATGAGCAGTTCTTC
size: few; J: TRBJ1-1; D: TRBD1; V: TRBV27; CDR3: CASSLRTGKAFF; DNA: TGTGCCAGCAGTCTGCGGACAGGGAAAGCTTTCTTT
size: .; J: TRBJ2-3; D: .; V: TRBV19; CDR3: CASGDGSSSTDTQYF; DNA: TGTGCCAGTGGGGACGGATCTTCTAGCACAGATACGCAGTATTTT
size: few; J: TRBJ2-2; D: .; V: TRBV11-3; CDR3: CASSLGLVGELFF; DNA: TGTGCCAGCAGCTTAGGTCTTGTCGGGGAGCTGTTTTTT
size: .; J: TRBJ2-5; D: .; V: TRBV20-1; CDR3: CSVPIGLQETQYF; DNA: TGCAGTGTCCCAATAGGGCTCCAAGAGACCCAGTACTTC